The 10 T cell receptor beta chains given below trace back to one sample, sequenced in a study of T cells in Graves' hyperthyroidism and ophthalmopathy. What was amplified from RNA transcripts were TCR beta CDR3 regions. Initially, a first-round RT-PCR of the TCR CDR3 employed the HTBI primer set. MiXCR was run by TCRdb on the multiplex PCR reads, yielding one entry per CDR3 protein. The sample carries some 300,000 distinct CDR3 sequences, approximately 19% recorded once. What was sequenced was blood. Receptors originate from a man in his fifties with Graves' ophthalmopathy.

This clonotype was counted at least ten times. This chain uses TRBV7-2 with TRBJ2-1, with TRBD2 matching over 7 bases. The germline V gene encodes CDR1 SGHTA and CDR2 FQGNSA. With 1 base clipped from V and 6 bases from J, the junction kept 6 bases outside the gene matches. The CDR3 totals 15 residues. The CDR3 region has the DNA TGTGCCAGCAGCTTAGGAGGGAGGGCCATCAATGAGCAGTTCTTC. This encodes CASSLGGRAINEQFF.

This clonotype was counted many times. The CDR3 DNA reads TGTGCCAGCAGGAAGGGGGTCGAAGACGCCACTGAAGCTTTCTTT. This gives the protein CASRKGVEDATEAFF. The chain uses TRBV7-8 and TRBJ1-1, with D maybe TRBD1 (6 bases). Trimming shortened V by 6 bases and J by 4 bases, and 18 bases separated the two germline ends. Germline CDR1 is SGHVS and CDR2 is FQNEAQ. The CDR3 is 15 amino acids.

Many counts were recorded for this clonotype. J is TRBJ2-5 and V is TRBV28, with D perhaps matching TRBD1 or TRBD2 (5 bases each). The CDR3 runs 16 residues. Germline values: CDR1 MDHEN, CDR2 SYDVKM. V shed 7 bases and J shed 3 bases, with 21 bases lying between them. The CDR3 nucleotides read TGTGCCAGCACCAAGGGAGTCATGACAGCCGAAGAGACCCAGTACTTC. This gives the protein CASTKGVMTAEETQYF.

The J gene is TRBJ2-1, the V gene TRBV5-5, with 8 positions matching TRBD2. CDR1 SGHKS and CDR2 YYEKEE come from the germline V gene (reference sequence). CDR3 length: 15 residues. V dropped 2 bases and J dropped 0; count of bases not matched to a gene: 1. CDR3 DNA: TGTGCCAGCAGCTTTGCGGGAGGCTCCTACAATGAGCAGTTCTTC. As protein: CASSFAGGSYNEQFF. The full variable domain, its missing parts supplied by reference TRBV5-5 and TRBJ2-1, is DAGVTQSPTHLIKTRGQQVTLRCSPISGHKSVSWYQQVLGQGPQFIFQYYEKEERGRGNFPDRFSARQFPNYSSELNVNALLLGDSALYLCASSFAGGSYNEQFFGPGTRLTVL.

This clonotype was picked up many times. This chain joins TRBV5-1 and TRBJ2-3; D is ambiguous. The germline V gene has CDR1 SGHRS and CDR2 YFSETQ. The CDR3 runs 13 residues. Trimming shortened V by 4 bases and J by 2 bases, and 8 bases separated the two germline ends. The DNA of the CDR3 is TGCGCCAGCAGCGGCCCAGTCACAGATACGCAGTATTTT. This translates into CASSGPVTDTQYF.

A few counts support this clonotype. The rearrangement uses TRBV28 and TRBJ2-7; TRBD1 aligns across 9 bases. The germline gives CDR1 MDHEN, CDR2 SYDVKM. J gave up 2 bases and V 6 bases, and 5 bases lay outside the gene matches. This CDR3 comprises 14 residues. The CDR3 coding sequence is TGTGCCAGCAGACCCGGGACAGGGACCTACGAGCAGTACTTC. Amino acid sequence: CASRPGTGTYEQYF.

V gene TRBV20-1 combines with J gene TRBJ1-2; 7 bases map to TRBD1. CDR1 and CDR2 from the germline V gene are DFQATT and SNEGSKA (reference sequence). The CDR3 length is 14 residues. Unmatched junction bases numbered 10, after V lost 6 bases and J lost 3 bases. CDR3 sequence: CSAISLGTDYGYTF. CDR3 coding DNA: TGCAGTGCCATAAGCTTGGGGACAGACTATGGCTACACCTTC.

The gene calls are TRBV6-2 or TRBV6-3 and TRBJ2-5; 7 bases match TRBD1. CDR1 is MNHEY, CDR2 SVGEGT, per germline. V lost 6 bases to trimming and J lost 11 bases; unmatched junction nucleotides: 9. There are 12 residues in the CDR3. The CDR3 loop reads CASRMTGLLQYF. The CDR3 DNA is TGTGCCAGCAGGATGACAGGGCTTTTACAGTACTTC.

The table lists this clonotype with many counts. The chain uses TRBV7-3 and TRBJ2-5; 7 bases are shared with TRBD2. Losses at the gene ends were 5 bases for V and 1 base for J; bases not matched to a gene: 7. Germline V CDR1 and CDR2: SGHTA, FQGTGA. This CDR3 is 15 amino acids long. The CDR3 region has the DNA TGTGCCAGCAGCCTTGGGGGGGGGAGCCAAGAGACCCAGTACTTC. Translating it yields CASSLGGGSQETQYF.

This clonotype was seen more than once but under ten times. The rearrangement links TRBV5-6 to TRBJ2-5, with TRBD2 matching over 14 bases. With 0 bases clipped from V and 5 bases from J, the junction kept 12 bases outside the gene matches. CDR1 is SGHDT and CDR2 is YYEEEE in the germline V gene. The CDR3 contains 19 residues. CDR3 in amino acids: CASSLGVGTSGRGRETQYF. The CDR3 DNA follows: TGTGCCAGCAGCTTGGGGGTCGGGACTAGCGGGAGAGGGCGGGAGACCCAGTACTTC.